These 32 T cell receptor beta chains were sequenced from one sample in a study of tumor-infiltrating lymphocytes in primary liver carcinoma. For blood RNA, unsorted whole blood served as the source, and germline DNA was extracted too. Total RNA amounting to 450 to 550 ng was the source from which TCR beta cDNA was made with a constant-region primer. Libraries for TCR beta were built through three nested multiplex PCR rounds, which together made up a slightly modified ARM-PCR procedure. Each of the first two PCR rounds ran roughly 9 cycles with TRBV1-TRBV30 forward and C-beta reverse primers. TCRdb fed the multiplex PCR reads into MiXCR, producing one record per CDR3 protein. The sample yields approximately 210,000 distinct CDR3 sequences, almost 65% seen once. Sequencing used peripheral blood. The receptors here all came from a woman in her sixties or seventies with primary liver carcinoma and hepatitis B virus infection.

Turning to this clonotype: The junction does not match germline at one end; this may be a read error. CDR3 sequence (DNA): TGCGCCAGCAGCCAAGTGACTAGCGGGAGGTTGCGGAATGAGCATTTCTTC. It specifies CASSQVTSGRLRNEHFF. This rearrangement joins TRBV4-1 to TRBJ2-1, with 13 bases aligning to TRBD2. The CDR3 runs 17 residues. CDR1 and CDR2 (germline): MGHRA, YSYEKL.

This clonotype showed up just a few times. The CDR3 bases are TGTGCCACCAGGGACAGGGATTCCGGGGAGCTGTTTTTT. Amino acids: CATRDRDSGELFF. The chain carries TRBV24-1 and TRBJ2-2, with 8 positions matching TRBD1. The CDR3 loop spans 13 amino acids. The V gene's germline CDR1 is KGHDR and CDR2 SFDVKD. V dropped 7 bases and J dropped 6; count of bases not matched to a gene: 3.

Comments on this clonotype: A read error is likely, as this CDR3 ends without the conserved phenylalanine or tryptophan. The genes are TRBV5-1 and TRBJ2-1, with D possibly TRBD1 on 6 matching bases. This CDR3 spans 14 amino acids. V lost 4 bases, J lost 3 bases, and 11 bases lay in between. CDR1 and CDR2 from the germline V gene are SGHRS and YFSETQ. The CDR3: CASSTGTLYNEQFL. CDR3 bases: TGCGCCAGCAGCACCGGGACACTCTACAATGAGCAGTTCTTA.

For this clonotype: An end of the junction differs from the germline gene, which may be a read error. V is TRBV11-2 and J is TRBJ2-1; 9 bases line up with TRBD1. Germline CDR1 and CDR2: SGHAT and FQNNGV. This CDR3 is 13 amino acids long. The DNA of the CDR3 is TGTGCCAACAGCCCGACAGGGGGGGATGAGCTGTTCTTC. Protein sequence: CANSPTGGDELFF.

This clonotype was detected a few times. Given a much more abundant clone one base away, this may be a read error. Because the CDR3's place on the DNA is in doubt, the DNA is left out and the CDR3 is given as listed by TCRdb. The chain links TRBV4-1 to TRBJ2-1; the D segment call TRBD2 is taken from the table without a DNA check. Per germline, CDR1 MGHRA and CDR2 YSYEKL. The CDR3 length equals 20 residues, ends included. The CDR3 protein is CAQQPNTDDEQFFGPNEQFF.

In the case of this clonotype: A read error is likely, as this CDR3 ends without the conserved phenylalanine or tryptophan. CDR3 protein: CASERGLVPKNIQYS. In DNA, the CDR3 is TGTGCCTCGGAGAGGGGGCTCGTCCCCAAAAACATTCAGTACTCC. The J gene is TRBJ2-4, the V gene TRBV11-2, with 7 bases matching TRBD1. Per germline, CDR1 SGHAT and CDR2 FQNNGV. This CDR3 region has 15 residues. J gave up 2 bases and V 11 bases, and 12 bases lay outside the gene matches.

The genes are TRBV18 and TRBJ1-5; D ambiguous. V gave up 6 bases and J gave up 6 bases, with 12 bases separating them. Looked up from germline, CDR1 is KGHSH and CDR2 is LQKENI. The CDR3 totals 13 residues. The DNA for the CDR3 is TGTGCCAGCTCCGACCATCAGGCTCAGCCCCAGCATTTT. It is translated as CASSDHQAQPQHF.

Concerning this clonotype: A junction boundary mismatches the germline segment, possibly from a read error. V is TRBV11-2 and J is TRBJ2-1, with TRBD1 matching 9 bases. This CDR3 spans 15 amino acids. Per the germline V gene, CDR1 is SGHAT and CDR2 is FQNNGV. The CDR3 region is CPSSHPDRGGDEQFF. The CDR3 DNA is TGTCCCAGCAGCCACCCCGACAGGGGGGGGGATGAGCAGTTCTTC.

Concerning this clonotype itself: This may be a read error, as it is one base from a much larger clone. The genes are TRBV6-5 and TRBJ1-2, with D tentatively TRBD1 (6 bases). The CDR3 loop spans 15 amino acids. The V end was cut by 6 bases, the J end by 3 bases, with 17 bases between. The germline V gene encodes CDR1 MNHEY and CDR2 SVGAGI. CDR3 in amino acids: CASSPQGSPYYGYTF. The CDR3 DNA sequence: TGTGCCAGCAGCCCACAGGGTTCTCCGTACTATGGCTACACCTTC.

About this clonotype: Germline is not matched at one junction end, which may reflect a read error. The V call is TRBV12-3 or TRBV12-4, the J call TRBJ2-2; TRBD1 or TRBD2 may be the D gene (5 bases each). This CDR3 has 15 amino acids. In DNA, the CDR3 is TGTGCCAGCAATTTCTGGGGCGGTAACACCGGGGAGCTGTCTTTT. It codes for CASNFWGGNTGELSF.

This clonotype was recorded at least ten times. This chain uses TRBV29-1 with TRBJ2-3; either TRBD1 or TRBD2 may fit D (5 bases each). CDR1 is SQVTM and CDR2 is ANQGSEA in the germline V gene. The germline V and J ends were trimmed by 6 bases and 6 bases, with 16 bases remaining between them. This CDR3 has 13 amino acids. The CDR3 loop reads CSVGTAMGDTQYF. The CDR3 nucleotides are TGCAGCGTCGGGACCGCAATGGGGGATACGCAGTATTTT.

The CDR3 here is CASSLTITSGSGNEQFF. The CDR3 DNA reads TGTGCCAGCAGTTTAACCATCACTAGCGGGAGTGGTAATGAGCAGTTCTTC. The J gene is TRBJ2-1, the V gene TRBV28, with 11 positions matching TRBD2. This CDR3 has 17 amino acids. V lost 2 bases and J lost 7; bases outside the gene matches: 10. Per germline, CDR1 MDHEN and CDR2 SYDVKM.

With regard to this clonotype: Being one base from a much bigger clone, this may be a read error. This likely comes from a read error, as the CDR3 has no conserved phenylalanine or tryptophan at its end. The rearrangement links TRBV5-5 to TRBJ1-2, with D unresolved. CDR1 and CDR2 from the germline V gene are SGHKS and YYEKEE (reference sequence). V lost 2 bases and J lost 8, with 19 bases in between. The CDR3 is made up of 15 amino acids. DNA of the CDR3: TGTGCCAGCAGCTTAAGGATATCGGTTGAGCGGGGCTACACCCTC. Its protein is CASSLRISVERGYTL.

This chain connects TRBV30 to TRBJ2-2; 8 nucleotides match TRBD2. The V gene end was trimmed by 0 bases and the J gene end by 3 bases; junction bases not matched to a gene: 3. This CDR3 spans 15 amino acids. CDR1 is GTSNPN and CDR2 is SVGIG in the germline V gene (reference sequence). DNA for the CDR3: TGTGCCTGGAGTGTAAGCGGGAGAGACACCGGGGAGCTGTTTTTT. Translating gives CAWSVSGRDTGELFF.

As concerns this clonotype: A much larger clone differs from this one at a single base, so this may be a read error. The rearrangement uses TRBV10-2 and TRBJ2-5; D is undetermined. CDR3 length: 14 amino acids. Per germline, CDR1 WSHSY and CDR2 SAAADI. CDR3 loop: CTSSEANIRETQYF. In nucleotides, the CDR3 is TGCACCAGCAGTGAGGCTAACATTAGAGAGACCCAGTACTTC.

The chain has TRBV12-3 or TRBV12-4 and TRBJ2-3; tentative D call: TRBD1 (7 bases). V dropped 5 bases and J dropped 7 bases, with 31 bases sitting between them. The CDR3 extends over 19 amino acids. The CDR3, as DNA: TGTGCCAGCAGTGCCGTATGGGGGACTTCGACAGGGCGTACATATACGCAGTATTTT. Amino acid sequence: CASSAVWGTSTGRTYTQYF.

About this clonotype: Likely a read error: the CDR3 ends without its conserved phenylalanine or tryptophan. It is unclear where the CDR3 begins or ends on the DNA, so no DNA is shown, and the CDR3 is as TCRdb lists it. This sequence joins TRBV11-2 and TRBJ2-2. The CDR3 contains 13 residues when both ends are counted. Germline CDR1 and CDR2: SGHAT and FQNNGV. CDR3 sequence: CASSLVRYGELSS.

This clonotype was seen ten or more times. The rearrangement uses TRBV29-1 and TRBJ1-5; the match to TRBD1 covers 7 bases. CDR1 is SQVTM and CDR2 is ANQGSEA in the germline V gene. The V segment lost 5 bases and the J segment 3 bases; nucleotides outside the gene matches: 7. CDR3 length: 14 amino acids. The CDR3 DNA reads as TGCAGCGTTTCGTCGGGACAGACCAATCAGCCCCAGCATTTT. Amino acids: CSVSSGQTNQPQHF.

With regard to this clonotype: A much larger clone lies a single base off, so this may be a read error. The V and J genes are TRBV6-5 and TRBJ2-7; D call uncertain. The V gene lost 6 bases and the J gene lost 3 bases, with 12 bases spanning the gap. CDR1 and CDR2 (germline): MNHEY, SVGAGI. This CDR3 is 13 amino acids long. CDR3 in DNA: TGTGCCAGCAGCCTTGAGGCAAGCTACGAGCAGTACTTC. Protein product: CASSLEASYEQYF.

With regard to this clonotype: The conserved closing phenylalanine or tryptophan is absent in this CDR3, likely reflecting a read error. The chain is built from TRBV5-5 and TRBJ2-3; D is perhaps TRBD1 (5 bases). The germline V gene has CDR1 SGHKS and CDR2 YYEKEE (reference sequence). This CDR3 contains 15 residues. Trimming cost V 1 base and J 1 base, with 10 bases left between them. CDR3 sequence reads: CASSLSGYGTDTQYL. DNA of the CDR3: TGTGCCAGCAGCTTGTCAGGGTACGGCACAGATACGCAGTATCTT.

On this clonotype itself: Sequence at one end of the junction differs from germline and may be a read error. The chain uses TRBV5-5 and TRBJ1-2, with 8 bases aligning to TRBD1. The germline CDR1 and CDR2 sequences are SGHKS and YYEKEE (reference sequence). The CDR3 length is 15 residues. DNA of the CDR3: TGTGTCAGCAGCTTGGCGCAGGGGGCGTTCTATGGCTACACCTTC. Translation gives CVSSLAQGAFYGYTF. Variable domain in full (rest from reference TRBV5-5 and TRBJ1-2): DAGVTQSPTHLIKTRGQQVTLRCSPISGHKSVSWYQQVLGQGPQFIFQYYEKEERGRGNFPDRFSARQFPNYSSELNVNALLLGDSALYLCVSSLAQGAFYGYTFGSGTRLTVV.

The chain combines TRBV28 with TRBJ2-3; TRBD2 matches at 7 bases. The V segment lost 7 bases and the J segment 2 bases; nucleotides outside the gene matches: 9. Germline V gene data show CDR1 as MDHEN and CDR2 as SYDVKM. There are 15 residues in the CDR3. DNA of the CDR3: TGTGCCAGCACCTCCGGGGGGACCTACACAGATACGCAGTATTTT. Translated: CASTSGGTYTDTQYF. Supplemented by reference TRBV28 and TRBJ2-3, the full variable domain reads DVKVTQSSRYLVKRTGEKVFLECVQDMDHENMFWYRQDPGLGLRLIYFSYDVKMKEKGDIPEGYSVSREKKERFSLILESASTNQTSMYLCASTSGGTYTDTQYFGPGTRLTVL.

This clonotype was counted only a few times. V and J are TRBV28 and TRBJ2-7; TRBD1 agrees at 8 bases. In germline, CDR1 is MDHEN, CDR2 SYDVKM. The junction had 20 bases not matched to a gene; V was cut back by 7 bases and J by 9 bases. The CDR3 sequence is 16 residues long. CDR3 sequence (DNA): TGTGCCAGCACCTTAACAAGGACAGGGAGACCAACGCGGCAGTACTTC. The encoded protein is CASTLTRTGRPTRQYF.

In the case of this clonotype: The germline gene is not matched at one end of the junction; a read error may be the cause. The chain uses TRBV11-2 and TRBJ2-7, with D possibly matching TRBD1 (5 bases). CDR3 size: 16 residues. Per the germline V gene, CDR1 is SGHAT and CDR2 is FQNNGV. CDR3 bases: TGTGCCGGCAGCTTAGACAGAGCGAACGAGTTGTACGAGCACTACTTC. This sequence encodes CAGSLDRANELYEHYF.

This clonotype has more than one count but fewer than ten. This chain joins TRBV5-1 and TRBJ1-3; D call uncertain. CDR1 is SGHRS and CDR2 is YFSETQ in the germline V gene. The V end was cut by 2 bases, the J end by 4 bases, with 7 bases between. This CDR3 comprises 13 residues. The CDR3 loop is CASSFLNGNTIYF. In DNA form, the CDR3 reads TGCGCCAGCAGCTTTCTGAACGGAAACACCATATATTTT.

This chain links TRBV24-1 with TRBJ2-1, with 13 bases fitting TRBD2. The CDR3 runs 17 residues. J lost 5 bases, V lost 2 bases, and 5 bases had no gene match. CDR1 KGHDR and CDR2 SFDVKD come from the germline V gene. The CDR3 sequence is CATSDSTLAGGNNEQFF. The CDR3 nucleotides read TGTGCCACCAGTGATTCGACACTAGCGGGAGGGAACAATGAGCAGTTCTTC.

In the case of this clonotype: A much larger clone lies one base from this, so it may be a read error. The chain recombines TRBV12-3 or TRBV12-4 with TRBJ1-6; unclear D gene. Trimming cost V 7 bases and J 4 bases, with 11 bases left between them. The CDR3 is made up of 14 amino acids. CDR3 sequence (DNA): TGTGCCAGCACCCCGAAAGGTTATAATTCACCCCTCCACTTT. Protein sequence: CASTPKGYNSPLHF.

This clonotype was found once. The rearrangement joins TRBV5-1 to TRBJ1-1, with D possibly being TRBD1 (6 bases). Germline V gene data show CDR1 as SGHRS and CDR2 as YFSETQ. The V and J ends lost 3 bases and 1 base respectively, with 10 bases between them. This CDR3 is 14 amino acids long. CDR3 DNA sequence: TGCGCCAGCAGCTATGGACAGAGGAACACTGAAGCTTTCTTT. Its translation: CASSYGQRNTEAFF.

This chain links TRBV10-3 with TRBJ1-1; D possibly corresponds to TRBD1 (5 bases). V dropped 7 bases and J dropped 1 base, with 16 bases sitting between them. This CDR3 is 15 amino acids long. Germline assignment: CDR1 ENHRY and CDR2 SYGVKD. The DNA of the CDR3 is TGTGCCATCACTGAATTAGTTGGGGCGAACACTGAAGCTTTCTTT. Its protein product is CAITELVGANTEAFF.

A word on this clonotype: Since a much larger clone is just one base distant, this may be a read error. This sequence joins TRBV28 and TRBJ2-7; D remains ambiguous. The CDR3 is 15 amino acids. Germline V CDR1 and CDR2: MDHEN, SYDVKM. CDR3: CASSKPAQQIYERYF. The CDR3 coding sequence is TGTGCCAGCAGCAAACCGGCCCAACAGATCTACGAGCGGTACTTC.

Comments on this clonotype: This may come from a read error, since a much larger clone is one base off. This chain joins TRBV4-1 and TRBJ2-2, with D unclear. The CDR3 runs to 14 residues. CDR1 MGHRA and CDR2 YSYEKL come from the germline V gene. CDR3 sequence: CASCQVTPPGELFF. CDR3 sequence (DNA): TGCGCCAGCTGCCAAGTCACGCCACCCGGGGAGCTGTTTTTT.

A note on this clonotype: A much larger clone differs by one base, so this may be a read error. This CDR3 fails to terminate in the conserved phenylalanine or tryptophan, so it likely reflects a read error. The rearrangement joins TRBV6-8 to TRBJ1-2, with a tentative D call TRBD1 (6 bases). Trimming removed 6 bases at V and 4 bases at J, with 12 bases between. This CDR3 has 13 residues. CDR1 and CDR2 (germline): MNHGY, SAAAGT. The chain's CDR3 is CASSLQGVYGYTL. The CDR3 DNA is TGTGCCAGCAGCCTACAGGGAGTCTATGGCTACACCCTC.